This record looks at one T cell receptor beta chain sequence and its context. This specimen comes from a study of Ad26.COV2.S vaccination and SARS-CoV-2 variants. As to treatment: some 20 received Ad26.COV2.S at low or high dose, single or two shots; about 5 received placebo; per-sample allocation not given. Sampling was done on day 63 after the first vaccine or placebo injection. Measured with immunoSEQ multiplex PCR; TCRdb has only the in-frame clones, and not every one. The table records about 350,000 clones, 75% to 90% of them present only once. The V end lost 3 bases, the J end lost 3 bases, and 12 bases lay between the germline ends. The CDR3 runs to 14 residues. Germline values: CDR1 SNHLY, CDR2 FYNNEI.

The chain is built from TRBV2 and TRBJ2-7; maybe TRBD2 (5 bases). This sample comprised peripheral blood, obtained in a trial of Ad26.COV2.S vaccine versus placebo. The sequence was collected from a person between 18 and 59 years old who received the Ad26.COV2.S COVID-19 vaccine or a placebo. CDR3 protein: CASSEVSRVYEQYF. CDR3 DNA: TGTGCCAGCAGTGAGGTGTCGCGGGTCTACGAGCAGTACTTC.